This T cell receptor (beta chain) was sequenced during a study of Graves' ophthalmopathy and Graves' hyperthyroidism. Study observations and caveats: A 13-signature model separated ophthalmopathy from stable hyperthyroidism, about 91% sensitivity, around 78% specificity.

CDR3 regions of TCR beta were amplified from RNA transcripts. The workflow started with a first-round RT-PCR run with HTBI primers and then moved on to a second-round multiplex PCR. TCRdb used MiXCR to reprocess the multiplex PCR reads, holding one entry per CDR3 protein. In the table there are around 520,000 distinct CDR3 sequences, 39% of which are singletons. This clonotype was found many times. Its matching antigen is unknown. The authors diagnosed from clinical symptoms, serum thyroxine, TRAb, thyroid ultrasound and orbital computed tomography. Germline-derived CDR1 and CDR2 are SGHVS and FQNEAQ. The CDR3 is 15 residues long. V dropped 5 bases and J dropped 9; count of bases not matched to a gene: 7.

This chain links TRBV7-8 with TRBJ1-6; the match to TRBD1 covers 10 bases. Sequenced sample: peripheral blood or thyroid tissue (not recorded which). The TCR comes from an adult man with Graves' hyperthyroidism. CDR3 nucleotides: TGTGCCAGCAGCGGCCGCGGGACAGGGGTTTCACCCCTCCACTTT. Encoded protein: CASSGRGTGVSPLHF.